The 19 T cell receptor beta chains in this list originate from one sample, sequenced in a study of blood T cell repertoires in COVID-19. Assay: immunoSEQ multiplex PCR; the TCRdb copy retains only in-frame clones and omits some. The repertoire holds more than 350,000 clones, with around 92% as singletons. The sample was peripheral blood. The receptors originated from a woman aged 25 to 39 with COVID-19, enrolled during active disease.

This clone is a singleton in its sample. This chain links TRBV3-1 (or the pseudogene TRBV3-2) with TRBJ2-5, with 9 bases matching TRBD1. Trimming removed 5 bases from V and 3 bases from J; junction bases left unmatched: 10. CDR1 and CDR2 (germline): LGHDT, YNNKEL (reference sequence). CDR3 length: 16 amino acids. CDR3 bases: TGTGCCAGCAGCAAGAGGACAGGGGCGAGGGAAGAGACCCAGTACTTC. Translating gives CASSKRTGAREETQYF.

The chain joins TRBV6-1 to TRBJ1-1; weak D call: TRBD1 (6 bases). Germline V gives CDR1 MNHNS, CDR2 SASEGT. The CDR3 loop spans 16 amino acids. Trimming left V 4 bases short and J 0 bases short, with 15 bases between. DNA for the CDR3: TGTGCCAGCAGTGGCGTGGGGACATTCATGAACACTGAAGCTTTCTTT. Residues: CASSGVGTFMNTEAFF.

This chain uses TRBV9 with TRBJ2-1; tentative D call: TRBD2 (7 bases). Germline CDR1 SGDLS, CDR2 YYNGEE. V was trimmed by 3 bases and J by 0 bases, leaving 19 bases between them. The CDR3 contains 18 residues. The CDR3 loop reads CASSGAGLADSSYNEQFF. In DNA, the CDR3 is TGTGCCAGCAGCGGAGCTGGGCTAGCGGACAGCTCCTACAATGAGCAGTTCTTC.

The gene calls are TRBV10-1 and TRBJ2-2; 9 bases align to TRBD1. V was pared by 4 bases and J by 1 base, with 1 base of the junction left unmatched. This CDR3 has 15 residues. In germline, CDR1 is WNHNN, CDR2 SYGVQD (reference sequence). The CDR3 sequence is CASSGGQGNTGELFF. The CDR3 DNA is TGCGCCAGCAGTGGGGGACAGGGGAACACCGGGGAGCTGTTTTTT.

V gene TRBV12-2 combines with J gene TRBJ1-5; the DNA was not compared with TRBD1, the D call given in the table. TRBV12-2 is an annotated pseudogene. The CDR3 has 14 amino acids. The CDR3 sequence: CASRGGQPSQPQHF. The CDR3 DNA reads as TGTGCAAGTCGCGGGGGACAGCCCTCGCAGCCCCAGCATTTT.

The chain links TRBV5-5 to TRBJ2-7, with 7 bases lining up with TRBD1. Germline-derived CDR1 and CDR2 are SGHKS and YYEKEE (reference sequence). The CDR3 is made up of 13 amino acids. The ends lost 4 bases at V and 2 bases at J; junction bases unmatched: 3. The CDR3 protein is CASSHDRAYEQYV. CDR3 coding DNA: TGTGCCAGCAGCCACGACAGGGCCTACGAGCAGTACGTC.

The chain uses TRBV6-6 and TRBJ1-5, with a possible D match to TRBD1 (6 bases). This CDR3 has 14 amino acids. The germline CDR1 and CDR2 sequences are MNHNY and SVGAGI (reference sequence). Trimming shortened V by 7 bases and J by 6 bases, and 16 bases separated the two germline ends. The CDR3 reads CASTPAGGVQPQHF. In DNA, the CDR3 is TGTGCCAGCACCCCCGCTGGGGGCGTTCAGCCCCAGCATTTT.

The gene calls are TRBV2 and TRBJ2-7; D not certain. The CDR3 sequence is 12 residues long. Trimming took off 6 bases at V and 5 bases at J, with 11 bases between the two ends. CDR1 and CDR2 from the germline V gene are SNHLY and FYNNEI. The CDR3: CASRTLADEQYF. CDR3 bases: TGTGCCAGCAGGACCTTAGCTGACGAGCAGTACTTC.

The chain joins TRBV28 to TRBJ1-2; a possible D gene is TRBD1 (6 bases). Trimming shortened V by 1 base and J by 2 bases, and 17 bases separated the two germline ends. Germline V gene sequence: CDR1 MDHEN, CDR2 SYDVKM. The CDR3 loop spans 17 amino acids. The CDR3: CASSLLGRGVGNYGYTF. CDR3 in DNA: TGTGCCAGCAGTTTATTGGGCAGGGGAGTAGGGAACTATGGCTACACCTTC.

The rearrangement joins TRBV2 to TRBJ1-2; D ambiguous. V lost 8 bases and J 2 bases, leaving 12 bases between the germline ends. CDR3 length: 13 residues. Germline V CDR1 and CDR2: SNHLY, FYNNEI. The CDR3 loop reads CASLVRVNYGYTF. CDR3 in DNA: TGTGCCAGCCTTGTGAGGGTAAACTATGGCTACACCTTC.

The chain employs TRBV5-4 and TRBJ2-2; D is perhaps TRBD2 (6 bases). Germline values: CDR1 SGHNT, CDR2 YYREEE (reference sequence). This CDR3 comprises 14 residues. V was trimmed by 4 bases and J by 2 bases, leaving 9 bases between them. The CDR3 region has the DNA TGTGCCAGCAGCCTGCGGGAAAACACCGGGGAGCTGTTTTTT. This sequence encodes CASSLRENTGELFF. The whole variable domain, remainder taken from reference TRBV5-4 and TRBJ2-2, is ETGVTQSPTHLIKTRGQQVTLRCSSQSGHNTVSWYQQALGQGPQFIFQYYREEENGRGNFPPRFSGLQFPNYSSELNVNALELDDSALYLCASSLRENTGELFFGEGSRLTVL.

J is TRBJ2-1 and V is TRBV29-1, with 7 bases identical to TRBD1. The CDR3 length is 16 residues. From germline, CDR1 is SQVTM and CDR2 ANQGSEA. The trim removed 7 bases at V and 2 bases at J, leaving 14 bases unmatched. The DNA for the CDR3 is TGCAGCGCCCCTCTCCAGGGGGTACGAACCTACAATGAGCAGTTCTTC. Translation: CSAPLQGVRTYNEQFF.

The CDR3 protein is CASSEAGQGFLSSYNEQFF. For the CDR3, the DNA is TGTGCCAGCAGCGAAGCGGGACAGGGCTTCCTAAGCTCCTACAATGAGCAGTTCTTC. The V call is TRBV5-6, the J call TRBJ2-1, with 9 positions matching TRBD1. Germline V gives CDR1 SGHDT, CDR2 YYEEEE. V trimming: 4 bases; J trimming: 0 bases; junction bases outside the gene matches: 14. This CDR3 is 19 amino acids long.

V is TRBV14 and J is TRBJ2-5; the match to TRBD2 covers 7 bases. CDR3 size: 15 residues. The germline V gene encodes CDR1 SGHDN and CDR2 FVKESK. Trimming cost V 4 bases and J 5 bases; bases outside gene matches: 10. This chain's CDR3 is CASSPYLGGYETQYF. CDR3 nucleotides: TGTGCCAGCAGCCCTTATCTGGGGGGGTATGAGACCCAGTACTTC.

The CDR3, as DNA: TGTGCCAGCTCACCATATACAGGGCGTTCCAACTATGGCTACACCTTC. Translated, it gives CASSPYTGRSNYGYTF. This chain connects TRBV18 to TRBJ1-2; a weak D match, TRBD1 (6 bases). Deletions cut 2 bases from V and 2 bases from J, with 15 bases between. The CDR3 is 16 amino acids. CDR1 and CDR2 from the germline V gene are KGHSH and LQKENI.

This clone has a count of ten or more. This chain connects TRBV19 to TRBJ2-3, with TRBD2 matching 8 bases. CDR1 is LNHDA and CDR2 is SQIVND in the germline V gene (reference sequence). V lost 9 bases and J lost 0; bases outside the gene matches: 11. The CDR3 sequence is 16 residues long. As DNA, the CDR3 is TGTGCCAGCCGAAGAGAGGGACTAGGTAGCACAGATACGCAGTATTTT. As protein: CASRREGLGSTDTQYF.

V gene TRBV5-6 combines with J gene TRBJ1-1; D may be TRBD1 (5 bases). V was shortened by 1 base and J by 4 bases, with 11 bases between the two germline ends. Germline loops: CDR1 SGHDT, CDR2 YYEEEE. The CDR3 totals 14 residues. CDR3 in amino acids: CASSLLSGGTEAFF. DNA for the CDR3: TGTGCCAGCAGCTTGTTAAGCGGGGGCACTGAAGCTTTCTTT. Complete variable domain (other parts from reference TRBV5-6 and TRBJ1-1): DAGVTQSPTHLIKTRGQQVTLRCSPKSGHDTVSWYQQALGQGPQFIFQYYEEEERQRGNFPDRFSGHQFPNYSSELNVNALLLGDSALYLCASSLLSGGTEAFFGQGTRLTVV.

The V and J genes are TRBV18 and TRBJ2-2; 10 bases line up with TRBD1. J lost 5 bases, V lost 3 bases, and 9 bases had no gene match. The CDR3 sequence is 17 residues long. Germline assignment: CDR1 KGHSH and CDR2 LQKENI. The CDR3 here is CASSPDGTGAYTGELFF. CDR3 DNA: TGTGCCAGCTCACCTGACGGGACAGGGGCATATACCGGGGAGCTGTTTTTT.

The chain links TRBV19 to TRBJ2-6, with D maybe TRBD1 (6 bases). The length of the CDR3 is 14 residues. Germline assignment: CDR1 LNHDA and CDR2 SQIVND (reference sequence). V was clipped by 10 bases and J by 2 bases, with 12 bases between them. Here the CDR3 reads CATSRGTGANVLTF. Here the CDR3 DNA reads TGTGCCACCAGCAGGGGAACTGGGGCCAACGTCCTGACTTTC.